This TCR beta chain is drawn from a study of blood T cell repertoires in COVID-19. Study context: T cells, B-cell-depleted T cells, or PBMCs provided the cDNA or gDNA that served as material.

In the authors' methods: Amplification of reference gene primers provided the estimated nucleated cell counts. The repertoire was sequenced with immunoSEQ multiplex PCR; TCRdb's copy has only in-frame clones and lacks some. V, J and clone size are taken as reported in that table, and D and trimming were inferred from the DNA itself. The data hold 90,000 to 120,000 clones, with approximately 70% observed a single time. V dropped 4 bases and J dropped 3 bases, with 10 bases sitting between them. In germline, CDR1 is SQVTM, CDR2 ANQGSEA. The CDR3 contains 12 residues. The receptor comes from a man of 80 years or more with acute or convalescent COVID-19. The chain joins TRBV29-1 to TRBJ2-7, with TRBD1 as a possible D gene (6 bases). Material for sequencing was peripheral blood. DNA of the CDR3: TGCAGCGTTGCACAGGGAAACTACGAGCAGTACTTC. This encodes CSVAQGNYEQYF.